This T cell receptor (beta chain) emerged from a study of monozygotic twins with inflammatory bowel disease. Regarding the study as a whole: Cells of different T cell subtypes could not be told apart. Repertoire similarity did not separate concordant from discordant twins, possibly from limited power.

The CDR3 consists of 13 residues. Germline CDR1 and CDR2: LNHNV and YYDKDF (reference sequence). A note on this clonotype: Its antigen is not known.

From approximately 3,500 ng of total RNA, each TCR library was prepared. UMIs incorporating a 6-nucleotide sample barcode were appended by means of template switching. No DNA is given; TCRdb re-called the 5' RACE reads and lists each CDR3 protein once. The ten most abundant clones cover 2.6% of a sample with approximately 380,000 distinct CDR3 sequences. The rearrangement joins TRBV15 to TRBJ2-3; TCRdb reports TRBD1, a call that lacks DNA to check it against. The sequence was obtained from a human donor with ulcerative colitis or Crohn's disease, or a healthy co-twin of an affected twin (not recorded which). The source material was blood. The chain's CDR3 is CATAGMGADTQYF.